A single sample is the source of the 8 T cell receptor beta chains below, sequenced in a study of breast tumors, draining lymph nodes, adjacent tissues. One entry per CDR3 protein results from TCRdb running MiXCR on the multiplex PCR reads. Of approximately 52,000 distinct CDR3 sequences in the sample, under 45% were seen once. Sequencing was done on a sample of breast tumor tissue. The source is a female donor with breast cancer. Some clones in this sample may be carry-over from other donors' samples.

This chain connects TRBV11-1 to TRBJ1-2; the match to TRBD1 covers 7 bases. With V trimmed by 6 bases and J by 3 bases, 4 bases remained unmatched. The CDR3 is 13 amino acids. The germline V gene has CDR1 SGHAT and CDR2 FQDESV (reference sequence). The CDR3 nucleotides are TGTGCCAGCAGTTCAGGACAGGACTATGGCTACACCTTC. This gives the protein CASSSGQDYGYTF.

This clonotype was recorded at least ten times. The chain carries TRBV20-1 and TRBJ2-3; 9 positions agree with TRBD2. V shed 1 base, J shed 4 bases, and the junction held 3 bases outside the gene matches. Germline V gene lookup returns CDR1 DFQATT and CDR2 SNEGSKA (reference sequence). This CDR3 has 14 residues. This chain's CDR3 is CSARGGGRADTQYF. The CDR3 nucleotides are TGCAGTGCTAGAGGAGGCGGGAGGGCAGATACGCAGTATTTT.

This clonotype was recorded at least ten times. The chain couples TRBV5-1 to TRBJ1-6, with D tentatively TRBD1 (5 bases). The CDR3 is 15 residues long. Germline CDR1 is SGHRS and CDR2 is YFSETQ. V was clipped by 2 bases and J by 5 bases, with 11 bases between them. The CDR3 sequence is CASSFEGADNSPLHF. The CDR3 DNA is TGCGCCAGCAGCTTCGAAGGGGCGGATAATTCACCCCTCCACTTT. Based on the CDR3 plus reference TRBV5-1 and TRBJ1-6, the full variable domain is KAGVTQTPRYLIKTRGQQVTLSCSPISGHRSVSWYQQTPGQGLQFLFEYFSETQRNKGNFPGRFSGRQFSNSRSEMNVSTLELGDSALYLCASSFEGADNSPLHFGNGTRLTVT.

This clonotype was seen repeatedly, ten times or more. The chain carries TRBV3-1 and TRBJ2-5; 8 bases agree with TRBD2. The CDR3 has 16 amino acids. Per the germline V gene, CDR1 is LGHDT and CDR2 is YNNKEL (reference sequence). V trimming: 2 bases; J trimming: 1 base; junction bases outside the gene matches: 6. The CDR3 DNA reads TGTGCCAGCAGCCAACGGGGGGGACGGCTCCAAGAGACCCAGTACTTC. Its protein product is CASSQRGGRLQETQYF.

V gene TRBV25-1 combines with J gene TRBJ2-5; perhaps TRBD2 as D (5 bases). The CDR3 is 15 residues long. The germline V gene encodes CDR1 MGHDK and CDR2 SYGVNS. Trimming shortened V by 1 base and J by 1 base, and 10 bases separated the two germline ends. The CDR3 reads CASSEFRGIQETQYF. CDR3 nucleotides: TGTGCCAGCAGTGAATTTCGGGGTATCCAAGAGACCCAGTACTTC.

This clonotype appeared many times. CDR3 in DNA: TGTGCCAGCAGTTTAGCGGGAGCGGGGGTCTACGAGCAGTACTTC. This translates into CASSLAGAGVYEQYF. V usage is TRBV12-3 or TRBV12-4 and J usage is TRBJ2-7; 8 bases line up with TRBD2. The CDR3 is 15 residues long. Unmatched junction bases numbered 4, after V lost 0 bases and J lost 3 bases.

This chain uses TRBV4-3 with TRBJ1-4, with a tentative D call TRBD1 (6 bases). Germline CDR1 is LGHNA and CDR2 is YSLEER. The CDR3 is 17 amino acids. V lost 1 base and J 5 bases, leaving 17 bases between the germline ends. The DNA for the CDR3 is TGCGCCAGCAGCCAAGGCGTCAGGGGTGACTACAATGAAAAACTGTTTTTT. It specifies CASSQGVRGDYNEKLFF.

The chain links TRBV15 to TRBJ1-4; 7 nucleotides match TRBD1. With 0 bases clipped from V and 7 bases from J, the junction kept 2 bases outside the gene matches. CDR1 and CDR2 from the germline V gene are LNHNV and YYDKDF (reference sequence). This CDR3 has 14 amino acids. CDR3 amino acids: CATSRETGSEKLFF. CDR3 sequence (DNA): TGTGCCACCAGCAGAGAGACAGGGTCTGAAAAACTGTTTTTT.